The present T cell receptor beta chain was sequenced within a study of OX40 agonist ivuxolimab in advanced cancers. The CDR3 loop spans 15 amino acids. V dropped 4 bases and J dropped 4 bases, with 16 bases sitting between them. Per the germline V gene, CDR1 is SNHLY and CDR2 is FYNNEI. Study results and limitations: Clonal expansion from baseline to week 6 occurred in both CD4+ and CD8+ T cells. Among the lowest levels of clonal expansion were found in partial responders at 0.1-3.0 mg/kg.

This clone appeared once. Its specificity is not known. The data were produced by immunoSEQ multiplex PCR, yet TCRdb's version contains in-frame clones alone and is incomplete. Here the sample spans 60,000 or so clones, approximately 86% being singletons. The J gene is TRBJ2-5, the V gene TRBV2; D might be TRBD1 (6 bases). The receptor was isolated from an adult with an advanced solid tumor such as melanoma, head and neck, liver or kidney cancer. The sample consisted of CD4+ or CD8+ T cells sorted from blood, taken in a trial of the OX40 agonist ivuxolimab. CDR3 amino acids: CASSGFNRAGETQYF. As DNA, the CDR3 is TGTGCCAGCAGTGGATTTAACAGGGCAGGAGAGACCCAGTACTTC.